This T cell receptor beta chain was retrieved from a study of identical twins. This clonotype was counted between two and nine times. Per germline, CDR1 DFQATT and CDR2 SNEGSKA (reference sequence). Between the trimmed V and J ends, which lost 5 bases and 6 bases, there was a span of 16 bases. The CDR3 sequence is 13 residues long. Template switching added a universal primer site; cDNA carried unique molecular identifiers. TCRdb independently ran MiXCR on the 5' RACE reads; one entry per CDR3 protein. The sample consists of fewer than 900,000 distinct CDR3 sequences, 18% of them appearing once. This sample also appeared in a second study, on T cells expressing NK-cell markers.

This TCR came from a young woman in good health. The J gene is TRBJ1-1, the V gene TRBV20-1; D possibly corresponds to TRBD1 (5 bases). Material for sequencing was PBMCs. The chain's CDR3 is CSALRGQGAEAFF. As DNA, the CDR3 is TGCAGTGCTCTTAGAGGGCAGGGCGCTGAAGCTTTCTTT.